The rows below give T cell receptor beta chains drawn from one sample of a study of T cells in Graves' hyperthyroidism and ophthalmopathy. From the multiplex PCR reads, TCRdb called clonotypes with MiXCR, one entry per CDR3 protein. The data hold around 720,000 distinct CDR3 sequences, with 30% to 40% observed a single time. Material for sequencing was blood. The receptors were gathered from a woman aged 40-49 years with Graves' hyperthyroidism. Each CDR3 is given with its conserved first and last residue. Fields, in order: J gene, clone size, V gene, D gene, CDR3 DNA, CDR3 protein. D genes are given only for firm matches. Clone size is given for some rows only: seen once, a few or many times, or a class if the clone is expanded.

J gene: TRBJ2-1; clone size: -; V gene: TRBV20-1; D gene: -; CDR3 DNA: TGCAGTGCTGAACTAAAGTACAATGAGCAGTTCTTC; CDR3 protein: CSAELKYNEQFF
J gene: TRBJ2-6; clone size: many; V gene: TRBV7-2; D gene: -; CDR3 DNA: TGTGCCAGCAGCTTATGGCACTCTGGGGCCAACGTCCTGACTTTC; CDR3 protein: CASSLWHSGANVLTF
J gene: TRBJ1-6; clone size: few; V gene: TRBV11-3; D gene: -; CDR3 DNA: TGTGCCAGCAGCTTAACGGCAGCAGGGCCCGCCTATAATTCACCCCTCCACTTT; CDR3 protein: CASSLTAAGPAYNSPLHF
J gene: TRBJ1-6; clone size: once; V gene: TRBV19; D gene: TRBD1; CDR3 DNA: TGTGCCAGTGGTATAATGAACGCGGGGACAGGGACACCCCTCCACTTT; CDR3 protein: CASGIMNAGTGTPLHF
J gene: TRBJ1-1; clone size: -; V gene: TRBV10-1; D gene: -; CDR3 DNA: TGCGCCATCTCGTGGGAGAACACTGAAGCTTTCTTT; CDR3 protein: CAISWENTEAFF
J gene: TRBJ1-1; clone size: -; V gene: TRBV11-2; D gene: TRBD1; CDR3 DNA: TGTGCCAGCAGCTCTACAGGGGCTCCCGAAGCTTTCTTT; CDR3 protein: CASSSTGAPEAFF
J gene: TRBJ2-5; clone size: -; V gene: TRBV10-1; D gene: TRBD1; CDR3 DNA: TGCGCCAGCAGTTTCAGGGGGAACACCGGGGAGACCCAGTACTTC; CDR3 protein: CASSFRGNTGETQYF
J gene: TRBJ2-5; clone size: many; V gene: TRBV30; D gene: TRBD1; CDR3 DNA: TGTGCCTGGAGTAGGGGACAGGGACAAGAGACCCAGTACTTC; CDR3 protein: CAWSRGQGQETQYF
J gene: TRBJ1-3; clone size: -; V gene: TRBV6-6; D gene: -; CDR3 DNA: TGTGCCAGCAGTTACTCGTCTGGTCGTGGCACCATATATTTT; CDR3 protein: CASSYSSGRGTIYF
J gene: TRBJ1-3; clone size: -; V gene: TRBV6-1; D gene: -; CDR3 DNA: TGTGCCATCTTCCCGGGCCCTGGAAACACCATATATTTT; CDR3 protein: CAIFPGPGNTIYF
J gene: TRBJ1-1; clone size: -; V gene: TRBV5-1; D gene: -; CDR3 DNA: TGCGCCAGCAGCCAAGAGACAGTTAGTGAAGCTTTCTTT; CDR3 protein: CASSQETVSEAFF
J gene: TRBJ2-7; clone size: many; V gene: TRBV10-3; D gene: -; CDR3 DNA: TGTGCCCTGTCAACAGGGTTCAACTCCTACGAGCAGTACTTC; CDR3 protein: CALSTGFNSYEQYF
J gene: TRBJ1-1; clone size: -; V gene: TRBV6-5; D gene: -; CDR3 DNA: TGTGCCACCAGGACACAAATGAACACTGAAGCTTTCTTT; CDR3 protein: CATRTQMNTEAFF
J gene: TRBJ2-7; clone size: -; V gene: TRBV5-1; D gene: -; CDR3 DNA: TGTGCCAGCTCACCACCGGGACACGTCTACGAGCAGTACTTC; CDR3 protein: CASSPPGHVYEQYF
J gene: TRBJ1-1; clone size: -; V gene: TRBV14; D gene: TRBD1; CDR3 DNA: TGTGCCAGCTCTCCGGACAGGAGGAACACTGAAGCTTTCTTT; CDR3 protein: CASSPDRRNTEAFF
J gene: TRBJ1-1; clone size: many; V gene: TRBV10-3; D gene: -; CDR3 DNA: TGTGCCATCAGATGGGGGGGTATTGAAGCTTTCTTT; CDR3 protein: CAIRWGGIEAFF
J gene: TRBJ1-2; clone size: -; V gene: TRBV6-6; D gene: -; CDR3 DNA: TGTGCCAGCAGCCTACCGGCAGGGGCGAACGGCTACACCTTC; CDR3 protein: CASSLPAGANGYTF
J gene: TRBJ1-2; clone size: many; V gene: TRBV20-1; D gene: TRBD1; CDR3 DNA: TGCAGTGCCGACTTGGACAGGGGCTACACCTTC; CDR3 protein: CSADLDRGYTF
J gene: TRBJ2-7; clone size: -; V gene: TRBV4-1; D gene: -; CDR3 DNA: TGCGCCAGCAGCCAAGTGGTAGGCTTTGCCTACGAGCAGTACTTC; CDR3 protein: CASSQVVGFAYEQYF
J gene: TRBJ1-3; clone size: many; V gene: TRBV7-2; D gene: TRBD1; CDR3 DNA: TGTGCCAGCAGCTTACCCGGGACAGTAGGAAACACCATATATTTT; CDR3 protein: CASSLPGTVGNTIYF
J gene: TRBJ1-1; clone size: many; V gene: TRBV7-2; D gene: -; CDR3 DNA: TGTGCCAGCAGCTTAGCGCCTTTAGGAGTGAACACTGAAGCTTTCTTT; CDR3 protein: CASSLAPLGVNTEAFF
J gene: TRBJ2-7; clone size: many; V gene: TRBV20-1; D gene: -; CDR3 DNA: TGCAGTGCTATGAGAGGGGAGCAGTACTTC; CDR3 protein: CSAMRGEQYF
J gene: TRBJ1-2; clone size: -; V gene: TRBV25-1; D gene: TRBD1; CDR3 DNA: TGTGCCAGCAGTTTAACGCCAACAGGGGCTTTGATCTATGGCTACACCTTC; CDR3 protein: CASSLTPTGALIYGYTF
J gene: TRBJ2-7; clone size: many; V gene: TRBV14; D gene: -; CDR3 DNA: TGTGCCAGCAGCCAGAGCCTCCGGGGGGAGCAGTACTTC; CDR3 protein: CASSQSLRGEQYF
J gene: TRBJ1-6; clone size: -; V gene: TRBV14; D gene: -; CDR3 DNA: TGTGCCAGCAGTCAAGCCGGGGGGGCTCTTAATTCACCCCTCCACTTT; CDR3 protein: CASSQAGGALNSPLHF
J gene: TRBJ2-2; clone size: few; V gene: TRBV7-9; D gene: -; CDR3 DNA: TGTGCCAGCAGCTTGGCCAGTTTAGAAGTCCGGCTGTTTTTT; CDR3 protein: CASSLASLEVRLFF
J gene: TRBJ1-4; clone size: many; V gene: TRBV7-2; D gene: -; CDR3 DNA: TGTGCCAGCAGCTTAAAAGGAACTAATGAAAAACTGTTTTTT; CDR3 protein: CASSLKGTNEKLFF
J gene: TRBJ1-2; clone size: -; V gene: TRBV29-1; D gene: -; CDR3 DNA: TGCCGCGTTGGTCTTATACTGGGGGACCGAACCCGCTATGGCTACACCTTC; CDR3 protein: CRVGLILGDRTRYGYTF
J gene: TRBJ2-5; clone size: few; V gene: TRBV6-6; D gene: -; CDR3 DNA: TGTGCCAGCAGTGAGCGCCGGGTCCAAGAGACCCAGTACTTC; CDR3 protein: CASSERRVQETQYF